In this sample, the clone carrying this TCR beta chain is medium-sized. Its target is not known. With 2 bases removed from V and 4 bases from J, the gap between germline ends came to 11 bases. The CDR3 contains 14 residues. Germline CDR1 and CDR2: SGHNT and YENEEA. The data stem from a study of tumor and adjacent non-tumor tissue in lung cancer. Study at large: There were some 11 adenocarcinoma, a couple of squamous cell carcinoma and 1 small cell lung cancer cases. Patients were aged about 30 to 76, roughly 9 men and a handful of women, stage I to III.

A modified ARM-PCR protocol with three rounds of nested PCR amplified TCRbeta. MiXCR was run by TCRdb on the multiplex PCR reads, yielding one entry per CDR3 protein. The sample includes 90,000 to 110,000 distinct CDR3 sequences, 60% to 65% seen only once; the top ten take roughly 19%. General study points: In normal lung, the top 100 clones were significantly more dominant than in tumor.

RNA was extracted from bulk tissue without any cell sorting. This non-tumor lung sample came from over 3 cm beyond the tumor edge. The rearrangement links TRBV11-3 to TRBJ1-2; tentative D call: TRBD1 (6 bases). Sequenced: distant non-tumor lung tissue. This TCR was recovered from a man aged 55 to 70 with non-small cell lung cancer. The CDR3 loop reads CASSLTKDSYGYTF. CDR3 coding DNA: TGTGCCAGCAGCTTAACTAAGGACAGCTATGGCTACACCTTC.